The TCR beta chain described here comes from a study of a mutant IDH1 vaccine in newly diagnosed glioma. General study results and limits: Apparently, pseudoprogression bore no relation to changes among the top peripheral T cell clonotypes.

Comment on this clone: Its matching antigen is unknown.

Produced via immunoSEQ multiplex PCR; TCRdb's table is partial and in-frame only. The data contain tens of thousands of clones, roughly 80% of them seen just once; the ten biggest clones take up approximately 1.8%. Stated time point: baseline, week 1 (first vaccination visit). The treatment was: pre-vaccination baseline after standard-of-care therapy. V shed 1 base and J shed 0 bases, with 7 bases lying between them. The CDR3 extends over 15 amino acids. CDR1 is ENHRY and CDR2 is SYGVKD in the germline V gene. The sequence came from a woman between 35 and 50 years old with glioma. Sequencing used PBMCs, obtained from a glioma patient treated with radiotherapy, temozolomide or both. The genes are TRBV10-3 and TRBJ1-3; TRBD1 might be the D (5 bases). CDR3 sequence (DNA): TGTGCCATCAGTGAGTGGGGCAGCTCTGGAAACACCATATATTTT. This encodes CAISEWGSSGNTIYF.